Presented here are 22 T cell receptor beta chains from one specimen sequenced in a study of T cells in Graves' hyperthyroidism and ophthalmopathy. Amplified TCR beta CDR3 regions derived from RNA transcripts. Initially, a first-round RT-PCR of the TCR CDR3 employed the HTBI primer set. TCRdb redid the calling of the multiplex PCR reads with MiXCR, one entry per CDR3 protein. The table has roughly 380,000 distinct CDR3 sequences, 19% seen once. Source material: blood. Receptor source: a woman younger than 35 with Graves' hyperthyroidism.

This rearrangement joins TRBV28 to TRBJ2-7; D is possibly TRBD1 (5 bases). Germline V lookup: CDR1 MDHEN, CDR2 SYDVKM. With 6 bases removed from V and 3 bases from J, the gap between germline ends came to 15 bases. The CDR3 extends over 14 amino acids. In DNA, the CDR3 is TGTGCCAGCAGGGGCACAGGAGAGGTCTACGAGCAGTACTTC. Its translation: CASRGTGEVYEQYF.

This clonotype has ten or more counts. The rearrangement uses TRBV6-5 and TRBJ2-3; TRBD2 matches at 9 bases. From germline, CDR1 is MNHEY and CDR2 SVGAGI. V lost 0 bases to trimming and J lost 5 bases; unmatched junction nucleotides: 6. The length of the CDR3 is 16 residues. The CDR3 spells CASSYSRAGGRDTQYF. The DNA for the CDR3 is TGTGCCAGCAGTTACTCGCGGGCGGGGGGGCGAGATACGCAGTATTTT.

This clonotype was seen repeatedly, ten times or more. The J gene is TRBJ1-2, the V gene TRBV9; TRBD1 might be the D (5 bases). V dropped 4 bases and J dropped 7 bases, with 8 bases sitting between them. Germline V gives CDR1 SGDLS, CDR2 YYNGEE. There are 11 residues in the CDR3. The DNA for the CDR3 is TGTGCCAGCAGCCCGACAGCTGGCTACACCTTC. It is translated as CASSPTAGYTF.

The rearrangement joins TRBV30 to TRBJ1-5; D is unresolved. The V end was cut by 2 bases, the J end by 7 bases, with 12 bases between. The germline gives CDR1 GTSNPN, CDR2 SVGIG (reference sequence). There are 13 residues in the CDR3. CDR3 sequence reads: CAWSTGSYQPQHF. DNA for the CDR3: TGTGCCTGGAGTACTGGGAGTTACCAGCCCCAGCATTTT.

This clonotype was observed at least ten times. V and J are TRBV9 and TRBJ1-3; TRBD1 is a possible D gene (5 bases). Trimming removed 5 bases from V and 0 bases from J, with 15 bases in between. CDR3 length equals 16 residues. The germline V gene has CDR1 SGDLS and CDR2 YYNGEE. The CDR3 bases are TGTGCCAGCAGTCGTTTGGGGGGGAGCTCTGGAAACACCATATATTTT. It specifies CASSRLGGSSGNTIYF.

This clonotype showed up many times. The V and J genes are TRBV6-5 and TRBJ2-5, with 8 bases fitting TRBD2. The J segment lost 4 bases and the V segment lost 5 bases, leaving 6 bases of the junction unmatched. Germline V gene lookup returns CDR1 MNHEY and CDR2 SVGAGI. CDR3 length: 14 amino acids. CDR3 in DNA: TGTGCCAGCAGTCAGCGGGGGTTGGGAGAGACCCAGTACTTC. Its protein is CASSQRGLGETQYF.

Many counts were recorded for this clonotype. The rearrangement uses TRBV28 and TRBJ1-5; D not resolved. CDR1 is MDHEN and CDR2 is SYDVKM in the germline V gene. Trimming took off 4 bases at V and 7 bases at J, with 8 bases between the two ends. The CDR3 length is 12 residues. Here the CDR3 DNA reads TGTGCCAGCAGTTCTGCCACCCAGCCCCAGCATTTT. The encoded protein is CASSSATQPQHF.

This clonotype was picked up a small number of times. V is TRBV6-5 and J is TRBJ2-5, with D hard to call. Germline V CDR1 and CDR2: MNHEY, SVGAGI. This CDR3 contains 15 residues. V lost 6 bases, J lost 0 bases, and 14 bases lay in between. In DNA, the CDR3 is TGTGCCAGCAGCTACCTATCCTCCAACCAAGAGACCCAGTACTTC. It specifies CASSYLSSNQETQYF.

At least ten counts were recorded for this clonotype. The CDR3: CASSPHGDSPSNQPQHF. The DNA for the CDR3 is TGTGCCAGCAGTCCCCATGGCGACAGCCCTAGCAATCAGCCCCAGCATTTT. The rearrangement joins TRBV27 to TRBJ1-5; D may be TRBD1 (5 bases). The CDR3 sequence is 17 residues long. The germline V gene has CDR1 MNHEY and CDR2 SMNVEV (reference sequence). Deletions cut 5 bases from V and 0 bases from J, with 17 bases between.

The chain recombines TRBV12-3 or TRBV12-4 with TRBJ2-5; 9 nucleotides match TRBD1. With V trimmed by 6 bases and J by 5 bases, 10 bases remained unmatched. The CDR3 sequence is 15 residues long. This CDR3 reads CASSWGTGLEETQYF. DNA of the CDR3: TGTGCCAGCAGCTGGGGGACAGGGCTTGAGGAGACCCAGTACTTC.

Here the CDR3 reads CASGLVLGQGWEQETQYF. CDR3 bases: TGTGCTAGTGGTTTGGTACTGGGACAGGGTTGGGAGCAAGAGACCCAGTACTTC. The chain uses TRBV12-5 and TRBJ2-5; 9 bases agree with TRBD1. After removal of 0 bases from V and 2 bases from J, the junction contained 10 bases not matched to a gene. This CDR3 is 18 amino acids long. The V gene's germline CDR1 is LGHNT and CDR2 FRNRAP.

This clonotype occurred many times. The chain recombines TRBV12-3 or TRBV12-4 with TRBJ1-1; TRBD1 agrees at 7 bases. The CDR3 consists of 13 residues. The junction had 5 bases not matched to a gene; V was cut back by 6 bases and J by 4 bases. The CDR3 reads CASSPRGSTEAFF. For the CDR3, the DNA is TGTGCCAGCAGCCCCAGGGGGAGCACTGAAGCTTTCTTT.

In this sample, this clonotype turned up many times. J is TRBJ1-1 and V is TRBV5-1, with no clear D. The CDR3 has 14 amino acids. Between the trimmed V and J ends, which lost 7 bases and 1 base, there was a span of 14 bases. Per the germline V gene, CDR1 is SGHRS and CDR2 is YFSETQ. CDR3 protein: CASSRTVGNTEAFF. The CDR3 nucleotides read TGCGCCAGCTCAAGGACGGTTGGGAACACTGAAGCTTTCTTT.

This clonotype was observed a handful of times. The chain carries TRBV4-1 and TRBJ1-2, with D possibly TRBD1 on 5 matching bases. The CDR3 extends over 15 amino acids. The V gene lost 0 bases and the J gene lost 4 bases, with 12 bases spanning the gap. Germline CDR1 reads MGHRA; CDR2 reads YSYEKL. The DNA of the CDR3 is TGCGCCAGCAGCCAAGAGACAGTCAGAGGCTATGGCTACACCTTC. Its protein is CASSQETVRGYGYTF.

This chain connects TRBV6-5 to TRBJ2-7; tentatively, D is TRBD1 (5 bases). V was cut by 2 bases and J by 12 bases, with 14 bases left in between. CDR1 is MNHEY and CDR2 is SVGAGI in the germline V gene. CDR3 length: 12 residues. CDR3 nucleotide sequence: TGTGCCAGCAGTTACCCACAGGAGACTCCGTACTTC. Protein: CASSYPQETPYF.

This clonotype has a count of ten or more. The chain employs TRBV29-1 and TRBJ1-2; the D gene is possibly TRBD1 (5 bases). Between the trimmed V and J ends, which lost 6 bases and 8 bases, there was a span of 19 bases. CDR3 length equals 13 residues. Germline values: CDR1 SQVTM, CDR2 ANQGSEA. The CDR3 loop reads CSVTGGSPYGYTF. CDR3 nucleotides: TGCAGCGTAACAGGAGGCAGTCCTTACGGCTACACCTTC.

This clonotype was observed at least ten times. This chain links TRBV4-1 with TRBJ2-4; 8 nucleotides agree with TRBD1. V shed 5 bases and J 1 base; nucleotides not matched to a gene: 7. This CDR3 is built from 16 residues. CDR1 is MGHRA, CDR2 YSYEKL, per germline. CDR3 sequence: CASSSTNRGAKNIQYF. DNA for the CDR3: TGCGCCAGCAGCTCAACTAACAGGGGGGCCAAAAACATTCAGTACTTC.

There are many counts of this clonotype. One end of the junction is discordant with germline, which a read error may explain. The V gene is TRBV30, the J gene TRBJ1-1; weak D call: TRBD1 (5 bases). The CDR3 length is 16 residues. Germline assignment: CDR1 GTSNPN and CDR2 SVGIG (reference sequence). CDR3 nucleotides: TGTGCCTGGAGTACAAACTGGGGACGGTTGGCTCCTGAAACTTTCTTT. Translated, it gives CAWSTNWGRLAPETFF.

This clonotype was counted between two and nine times. The chain uses TRBV20-1 and TRBJ1-5, with D perhaps TRBD1 (6 bases). Trimming pared 6 bases from V and 4 bases from J, leaving 13 bases between. Germline-derived CDR1 and CDR2 are DFQATT and SNEGSKA (reference sequence). This CDR3 region has 13 residues. CDR3 loop: CSAGDTLNQPQHF. CDR3 nucleotides: TGCAGTGCCGGGGACACCCTGAATCAGCCCCAGCATTTT.

This clonotype was counted at least ten times. This rearrangement joins TRBV20-1 to TRBJ1-5, with a tentative D call TRBD1 (5 bases). The V gene lost 6 bases and the J gene lost 10 bases, with 19 bases spanning the gap. The CDR3 runs 13 residues. Germline-derived CDR1 and CDR2 are DFQATT and SNEGSKA (reference sequence). In DNA, the CDR3 is TGCAGTGCCCAGCGGGACGAGGGCCAACCCCAGCATTTT. As protein: CSAQRDEGQPQHF.

V gene TRBV12-3 or TRBV12-4 combines with J gene TRBJ2-7; weak D call: TRBD1 (6 bases). V shed 5 bases and J shed 4 bases, with 18 bases lying between them. The CDR3 spans 15 residues. CDR3 sequence (DNA): TGTGCCAGCAGTCCAACTCCGGGACAACTATACGAGCAGTACTTC. Its translation is CASSPTPGQLYEQYF.

The sample holds many counts of this clonotype. This chain joins TRBV6-1 and TRBJ1-5; maybe TRBD1 (6 bases). Trimming left V 7 bases short and J 4 bases short, with 17 bases between. The CDR3 has 15 residues. Germline loops: CDR1 MNHNS, CDR2 SASEGT. The CDR3 nucleotides are TGTGCCAGCAAAACGTACAGGGACCGTAATCAGCCCCAGCATTTT. This gives the protein CASKTYRDRNQPQHF.